This T cell receptor beta chain was obtained from a study of CD8 T cells in Susac syndrome. Germline CDR1 SNHLY, CDR2 FYNNEI. Trimming pared 5 bases from V and 1 base from J, leaving 12 bases between. The CDR3 is made up of 14 amino acids. Reverse transcription of about 0.45 to 1 ug RNA was performed with random hexamers. TCRdb independently ran MiXCR on the immunoSEQ multiplex PCR reads; one entry per CDR3 protein. Of hundreds of thousands of distinct CDR3 sequences in the sample, 95% were seen once. This clonotype has a single count. The receptor was isolated from a human donor with multiple sclerosis. The sequenced sample consisted of CD4+ T cells from PBMCs. The genes are TRBV2 and TRBJ2-7; D might be TRBD1 (6 bases). CDR3 loop: CASSPTGPSYEQYF. CDR3 DNA: TGTGCCAGCAGTCCTACAGGGCCGTCCTACGAGCAGTACTTC.